This T cell receptor (beta chain) came from a study of blood T cells in healthy people across ages. Whole-study findings and limits: Both higher diversity and more naive CD4+ cells marked long-lived donors when set against aged donors.

CDR3 length: 14 residues. Germline CDR1 is DFQATT and CDR2 is SNEGSKA (reference sequence). The ends were cut back, 5 bases at V and 5 bases at J, with 18 bases in the middle. On this clonotype itself: No antigen is known for it.

Combining a sample-barcoded 5' primer with a J-beta primer mix, a second PCR ran for roughly 7 to 11 cycles. TCRdb ran MiXCR on the 5' RACE reads and lists one entry per CDR3 protein. The table shows around 850,000 distinct CDR3 sequences, with 35% to 40% occurring only once. This clonotype was sampled from a man younger than 35 in good health. The sequenced sample was blood. The rearrangement uses TRBV20-1 and TRBJ1-1; perhaps TRBD1 as D (6 bases). CDR3 DNA sequence: TGCAGTGCTGAACCTTATGGGGGGCCGACTGAAGCTTTCTTT. This sequence encodes CSAEPYGGPTEAFF.